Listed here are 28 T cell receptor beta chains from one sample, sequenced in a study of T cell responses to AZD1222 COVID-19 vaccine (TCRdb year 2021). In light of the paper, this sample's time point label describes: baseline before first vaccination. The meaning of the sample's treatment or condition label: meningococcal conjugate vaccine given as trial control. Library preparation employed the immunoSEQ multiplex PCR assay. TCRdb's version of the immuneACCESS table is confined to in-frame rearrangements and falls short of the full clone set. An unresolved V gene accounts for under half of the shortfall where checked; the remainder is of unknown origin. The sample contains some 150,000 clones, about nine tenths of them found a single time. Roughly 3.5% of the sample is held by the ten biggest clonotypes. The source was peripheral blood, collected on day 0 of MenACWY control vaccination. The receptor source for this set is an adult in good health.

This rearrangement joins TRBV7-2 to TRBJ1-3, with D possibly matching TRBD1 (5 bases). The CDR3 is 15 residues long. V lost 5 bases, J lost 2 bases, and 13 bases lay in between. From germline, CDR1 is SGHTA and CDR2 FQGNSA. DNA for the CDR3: TGTGCCAGCAGCCTCGGGCGACAGACTGGAAACACCATATATTTT. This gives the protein CASSLGRQTGNTIYF.

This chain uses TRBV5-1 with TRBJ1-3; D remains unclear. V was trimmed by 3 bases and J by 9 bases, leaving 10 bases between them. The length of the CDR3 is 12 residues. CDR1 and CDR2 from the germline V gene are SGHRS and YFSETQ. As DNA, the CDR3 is TGCGCCAGCAGCTCCACACCCTCCACCATATATTTT. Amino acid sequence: CASSSTPSTIYF.

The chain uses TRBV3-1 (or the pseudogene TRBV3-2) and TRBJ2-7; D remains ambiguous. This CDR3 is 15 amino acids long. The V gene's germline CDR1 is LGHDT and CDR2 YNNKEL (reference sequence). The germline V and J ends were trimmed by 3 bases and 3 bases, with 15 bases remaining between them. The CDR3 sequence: CASSHLNKAGYEQYF. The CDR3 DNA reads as TGTGCCAGCAGCCACCTCAACAAGGCAGGCTACGAGCAGTACTTC.

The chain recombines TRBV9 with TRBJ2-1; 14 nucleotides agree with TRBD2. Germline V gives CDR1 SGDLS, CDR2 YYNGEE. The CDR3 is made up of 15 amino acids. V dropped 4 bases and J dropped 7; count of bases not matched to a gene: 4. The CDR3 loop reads CASSSGLAGVNEQFF. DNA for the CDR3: TGTGCCAGCAGCTCGGGACTAGCGGGAGTTAATGAGCAGTTCTTC.

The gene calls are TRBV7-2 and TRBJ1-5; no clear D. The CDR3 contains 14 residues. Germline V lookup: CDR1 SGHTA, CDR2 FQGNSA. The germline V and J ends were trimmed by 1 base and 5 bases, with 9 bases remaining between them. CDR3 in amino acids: CASSLGGQYQPQHF. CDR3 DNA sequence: TGTGCCAGCAGCTTAGGCGGGCAGTATCAGCCCCAGCATTTT.

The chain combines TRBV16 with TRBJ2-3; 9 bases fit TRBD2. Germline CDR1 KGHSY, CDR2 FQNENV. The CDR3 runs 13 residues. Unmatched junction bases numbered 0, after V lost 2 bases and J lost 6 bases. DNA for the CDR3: TGTGCCAGCAGCCAAGGGACTAGCGATACGCAGTATTTT. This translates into CASSQGTSDTQYF.

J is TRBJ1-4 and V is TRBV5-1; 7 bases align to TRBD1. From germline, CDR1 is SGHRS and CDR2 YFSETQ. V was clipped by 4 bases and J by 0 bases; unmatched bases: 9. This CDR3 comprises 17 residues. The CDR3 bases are TGCGCCAGCAGCCGGGACAGCCCCTCTGCAACTAATGAAAAACTGTTTTTT. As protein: CASSRDSPSATNEKLFF.

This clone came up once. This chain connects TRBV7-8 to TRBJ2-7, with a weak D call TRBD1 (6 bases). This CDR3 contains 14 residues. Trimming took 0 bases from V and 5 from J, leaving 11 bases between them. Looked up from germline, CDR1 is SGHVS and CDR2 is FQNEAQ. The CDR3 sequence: CASSLATGTHEQYF. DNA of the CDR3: TGTGCCAGCAGCTTAGCAACAGGGACCCACGAGCAGTACTTC.

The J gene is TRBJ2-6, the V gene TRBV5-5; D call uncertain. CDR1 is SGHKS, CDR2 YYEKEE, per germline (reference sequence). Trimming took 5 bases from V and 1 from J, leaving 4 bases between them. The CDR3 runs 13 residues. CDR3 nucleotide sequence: TGTGCCAGCAGATGGTCTGGGGCCAACGTCCTGACTTTC. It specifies CASRWSGANVLTF. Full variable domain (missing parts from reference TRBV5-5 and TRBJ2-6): DAGVTQSPTHLIKTRGQQVTLRCSPISGHKSVSWYQQVLGQGPQFIFQYYEKEERGRGNFPDRFSARQFPNYSSELNVNALLLGDSALYLCASRWSGANVLTFGAGSRLTVL.

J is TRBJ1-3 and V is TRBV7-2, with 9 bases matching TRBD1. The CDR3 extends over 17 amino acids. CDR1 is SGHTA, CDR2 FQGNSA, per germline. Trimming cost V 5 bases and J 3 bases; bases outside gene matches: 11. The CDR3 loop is CASSLTGGSSFGNTIYF. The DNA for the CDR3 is TGTGCCAGCAGCCTAACAGGGGGCTCGTCCTTTGGAAACACCATATATTTT. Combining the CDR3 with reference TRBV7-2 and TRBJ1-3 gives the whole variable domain GAGVSQSPSNKVTEKGKDVELRCDPISGHTALYWYRQSLGQGLEFLIYFQGNSAPDKSGLPSDRFSAERTGGSVSTLTIQRTQQEDSAVYLCASSLTGGSSFGNTIYFGEGSWLTVV.

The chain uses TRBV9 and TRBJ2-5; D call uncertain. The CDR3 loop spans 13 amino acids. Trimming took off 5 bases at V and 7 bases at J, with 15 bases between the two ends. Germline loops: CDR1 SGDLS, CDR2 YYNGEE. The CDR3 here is CASSPRNEGTQYF. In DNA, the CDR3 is TGTGCCAGCAGTCCGCGAAATGAAGGGACCCAGTACTTC.

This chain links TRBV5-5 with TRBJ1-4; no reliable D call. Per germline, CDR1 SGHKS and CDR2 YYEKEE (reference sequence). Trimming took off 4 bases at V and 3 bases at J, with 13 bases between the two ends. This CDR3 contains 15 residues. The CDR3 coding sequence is TGTGCCAGCAGCCCGAAGACAAGGGCTAATGAAAAACTGTTTTTT. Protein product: CASSPKTRANEKLFF.

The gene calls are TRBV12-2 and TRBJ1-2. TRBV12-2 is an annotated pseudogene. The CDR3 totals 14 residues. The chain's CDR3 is CASRPGEEGYGYTF. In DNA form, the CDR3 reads TGTGCAAGTCGCCCGGGGGAGGAGGGCTATGGCTACACCTTC.

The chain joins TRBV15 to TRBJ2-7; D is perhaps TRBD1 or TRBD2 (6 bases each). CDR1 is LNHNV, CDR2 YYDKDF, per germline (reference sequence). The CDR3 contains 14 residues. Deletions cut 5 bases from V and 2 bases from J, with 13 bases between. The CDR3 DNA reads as TGTGCCACCAGCGGGGGACGGGGGCCCTACGAGCAGTACTTC. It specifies CATSGGRGPYEQYF.

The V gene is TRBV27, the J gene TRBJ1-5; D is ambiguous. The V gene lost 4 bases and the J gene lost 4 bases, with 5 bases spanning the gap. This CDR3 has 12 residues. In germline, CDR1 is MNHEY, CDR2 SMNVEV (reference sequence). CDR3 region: CASSSANQPQHF. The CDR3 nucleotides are TGTGCCAGCAGTTCCGCTAATCAGCCCCAGCATTTT.

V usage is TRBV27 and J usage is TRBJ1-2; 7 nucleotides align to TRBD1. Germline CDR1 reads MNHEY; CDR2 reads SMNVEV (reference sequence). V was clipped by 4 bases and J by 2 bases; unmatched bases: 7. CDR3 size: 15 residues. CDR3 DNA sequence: TGTGCCAGCAGTTACGACTTACAGGGGAACTATGGCTACACCTTC. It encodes CASSYDLQGNYGYTF.

CDR3 nucleotide sequence: TGTGCCAGCAGGGAGGGGACAGGTGCCTACGAGCAGTACTTC. Translated: CASREGTGAYEQYF. V and J are TRBV2 and TRBJ2-7; 8 positions agree with TRBD1. V dropped 6 bases and J dropped 2; count of bases not matched to a gene: 6. Germline CDR1 reads SNHLY; CDR2 reads FYNNEI. The CDR3 sequence is 14 residues long. Full variable domain (remainder filled in from reference TRBV2 and TRBJ2-7): EPEVTQTPSHQVTQMGQEVILRCVPISNHLYFYWYRQILGQKVEFLVSFYNNEISEKSEIFDDQFSVERPDGSNFTLKIRSTKLEDSAMYFCASREGTGAYEQYFGPGTRLTVT.

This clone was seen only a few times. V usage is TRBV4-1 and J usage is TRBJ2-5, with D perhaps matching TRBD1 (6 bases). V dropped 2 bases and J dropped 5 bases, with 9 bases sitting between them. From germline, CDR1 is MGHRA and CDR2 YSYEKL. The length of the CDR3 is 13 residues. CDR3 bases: TGCGCCAGCAGCCAAACAAGGGGGGAGACCCAGTACTTC. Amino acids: CASSQTRGETQYF.

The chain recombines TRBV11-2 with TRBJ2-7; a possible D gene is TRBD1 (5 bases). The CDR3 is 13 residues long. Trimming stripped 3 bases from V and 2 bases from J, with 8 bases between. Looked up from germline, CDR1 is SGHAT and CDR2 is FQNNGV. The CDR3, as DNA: TGTGCCAGCAGCTTGGGGCTAACCTACGAGCAGTACTTC. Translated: CASSLGLTYEQYF.

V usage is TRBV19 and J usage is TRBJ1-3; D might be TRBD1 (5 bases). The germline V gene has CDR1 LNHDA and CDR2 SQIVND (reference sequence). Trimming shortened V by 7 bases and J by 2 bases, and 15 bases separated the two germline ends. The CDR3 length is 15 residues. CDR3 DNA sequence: TGTGCCAGTACCATGGGGGGAAACCCTGGAAACACCATATATTTT. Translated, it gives CASTMGGNPGNTIYF.

The DNA of the CDR3 is TGTGCCAGCAGCTCCAGGGGACGGCCGCTCCAAGAGACCCAGTACTTC. Its protein product is CASSSRGRPLQETQYF. The gene calls are TRBV7-3 and TRBJ2-5, with D perhaps TRBD1 (6 bases). The length of the CDR3 is 16 residues. Per germline, CDR1 SGHTA and CDR2 FQGTGA. The V and J ends lost 4 bases and 1 base respectively, with 16 bases between them.

The CDR3 DNA sequence: TGTGCCAGCAGCTTCGGACAGCGGACCTACGAGCAGTACTTC. As protein: CASSFGQRTYEQYF. The chain joins TRBV5-5 to TRBJ2-7; D may be TRBD1 (6 bases). V lost 2 bases and J lost 2, with 11 bases in between. The germline gives CDR1 SGHKS, CDR2 YYEKEE (reference sequence). CDR3 size: 14 residues.

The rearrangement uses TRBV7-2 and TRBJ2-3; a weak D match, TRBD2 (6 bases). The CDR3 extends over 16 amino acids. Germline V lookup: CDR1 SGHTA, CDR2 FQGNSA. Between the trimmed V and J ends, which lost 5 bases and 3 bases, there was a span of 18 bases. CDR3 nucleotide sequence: TGTGCCAGCAGCCCAGGCCCGGGGGTTGAAACAGATACGCAGTATTTT. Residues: CASSPGPGVETDTQYF.

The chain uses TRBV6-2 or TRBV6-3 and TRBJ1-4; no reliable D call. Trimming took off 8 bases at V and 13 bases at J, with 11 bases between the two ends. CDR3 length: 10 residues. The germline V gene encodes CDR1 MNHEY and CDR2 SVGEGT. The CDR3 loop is CASGQDALFF. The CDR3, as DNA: TGTGCCAGCGGCCAGGACGCACTGTTTTTT.

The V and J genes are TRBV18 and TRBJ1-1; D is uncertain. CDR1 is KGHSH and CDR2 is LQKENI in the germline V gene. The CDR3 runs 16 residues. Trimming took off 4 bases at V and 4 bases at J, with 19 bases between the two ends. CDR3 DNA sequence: TGTGCCAGCTCACTTGTATCCGGGCCCTTGGGCACTGAAGCTTTCTTT. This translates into CASSLVSGPLGTEAFF.

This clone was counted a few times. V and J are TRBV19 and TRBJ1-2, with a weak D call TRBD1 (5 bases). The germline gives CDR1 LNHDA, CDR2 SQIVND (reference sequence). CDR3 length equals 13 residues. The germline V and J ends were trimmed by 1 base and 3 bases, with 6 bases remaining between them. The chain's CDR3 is CASSIGGDYGYTF. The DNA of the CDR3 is TGTGCCAGTAGTATAGGAGGGGACTATGGCTACACCTTC. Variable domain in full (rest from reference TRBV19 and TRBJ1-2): DGGITQSPKYLFRKEGQNVTLSCEQNLNHDAMYWYRQDPGQGLRLIYYSQIVNDFQKGDIAEGYSVSREKKESFPLTVTSAQKNPTAFYLCASSIGGDYGYTFGSGTRLTVV.

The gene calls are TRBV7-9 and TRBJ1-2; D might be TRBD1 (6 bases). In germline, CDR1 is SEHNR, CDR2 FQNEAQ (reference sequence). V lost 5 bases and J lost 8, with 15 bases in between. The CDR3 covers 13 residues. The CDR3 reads CASSPDRASGYTF. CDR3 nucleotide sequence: TGTGCCAGCAGCCCGGACAGAGCGTCCGGCTACACCTTC. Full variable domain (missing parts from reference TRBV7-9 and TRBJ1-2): DTGVSQNPRHKITKRGQNVTFRCDPISEHNRLYWYRQTLGQGPEFLTYFQNEAQLEKSRLLSDRFSAERPKGSFSTLEIQRTEQGDSAMYLCASSPDRASGYTFGSGTRLTVV.

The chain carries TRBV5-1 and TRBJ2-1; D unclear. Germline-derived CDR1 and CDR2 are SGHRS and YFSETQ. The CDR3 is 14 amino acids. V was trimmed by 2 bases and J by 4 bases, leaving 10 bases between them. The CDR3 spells CASSFGAAYNEQFF. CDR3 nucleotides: TGCGCCAGCAGCTTCGGCGCGGCATACAATGAGCAGTTCTTC.